This T cell receptor beta chain was documented in a study of blood T cells in healthy people across ages. A few counts support this clonotype. Its antigen is currently unknown. General study findings and limits: Older age went with lower TCR beta diversity per million T cells, in a roughly linear way.

Trimming left V 6 bases short and J 6 bases short, with 18 bases between. The CDR3 covers 14 residues. Germline CDR1 is MDHEN and CDR2 is SYDVKM. The sample, 7.5 to 10 milliliters of peripheral blood, was drawn from each donor. Then a second PCR, running roughly 6 to 11 cycles, was carried out with a sample-barcoded 5' primer and a J-beta primer mix. TCRdb re-called the 5' RACE reads with MiXCR, one entry per CDR3 protein. The sample lists 800,000 or so distinct CDR3 sequences, roughly 25% occurring once. The data were also submitted as part of a second study, on T cells of mothers and their children. As that report states: Reverse transcription into cDNA received all extracted RNA, at roughly 1.4 ug per 15 ul.

The clonotype was recovered from a boy between 5 and 17 years old in good health. The specimen was blood. The genes are TRBV28 and TRBJ2-7; D is perhaps TRBD2 (5 bases). The CDR3 here is CASRADSGLAEQYF. CDR3 in DNA: TGTGCCAGCAGGGCGGACTCCGGATTGGCCGAGCAGTACTTC.